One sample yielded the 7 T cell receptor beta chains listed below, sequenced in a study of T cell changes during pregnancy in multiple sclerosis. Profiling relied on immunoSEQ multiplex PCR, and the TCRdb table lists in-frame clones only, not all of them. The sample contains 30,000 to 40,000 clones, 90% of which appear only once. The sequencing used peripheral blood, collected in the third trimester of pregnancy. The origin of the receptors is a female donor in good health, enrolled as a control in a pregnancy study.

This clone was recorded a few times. The CDR3 DNA reads TGCAGCGTTTTGGCGGCAGATACGCAGTATTTT. Translated: CSVLAADTQYF. The chain combines TRBV29-1 with TRBJ2-3; D is unclear. The CDR3 has 11 amino acids. Germline V gene data show CDR1 as SQVTM and CDR2 as ANQGSEA. Trimming stripped 5 bases from V and 4 bases from J, with 7 bases between.

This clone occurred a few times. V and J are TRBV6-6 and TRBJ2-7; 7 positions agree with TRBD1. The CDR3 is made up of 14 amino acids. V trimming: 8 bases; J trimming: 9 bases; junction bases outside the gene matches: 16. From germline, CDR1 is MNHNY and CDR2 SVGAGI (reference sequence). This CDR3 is CASLVPGQPPGQYF. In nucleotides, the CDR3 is TGTGCCAGCCTAGTCCCGGGACAGCCTCCTGGGCAGTACTTC.

CDR3 sequence reads: CASSIAWGPDSPLHF. For the CDR3, the DNA is TGTGCCAGTAGTATAGCGTGGGGGCCTGATTCACCCCTCCACTTT. This chain connects TRBV19 to TRBJ1-6; the D gene is possibly TRBD1 (6 bases). The CDR3 has 15 residues. Deletions cut 1 base from V and 8 bases from J, with 12 bases between. CDR1 is LNHDA, CDR2 SQIVND, per germline (reference sequence).

The CDR3 loop reads CASSLGGHEQFF. The CDR3 DNA reads TGTGCCAGCTCCCTGGGAGGACATGAGCAGTTCTTC. The V call is TRBV27, the J call TRBJ2-1; D is perhaps TRBD2 (6 bases). V lost 8 bases and J lost 8, with 13 bases in between. The CDR3 loop spans 12 amino acids. Germline V gene lookup returns CDR1 MNHEY and CDR2 SMNVEV (reference sequence).

CDR3 sequence reads: CASSYPRRSSYEQYF. The CDR3 bases are TGTGCCAGCAGCTATCCCCGGCGGAGCTCCTACGAGCAGTACTTC. The chain recombines TRBV7-2 with TRBJ2-7; D is unresolved. Germline values: CDR1 SGHTA, CDR2 FQGNSA. V lost 4 bases and J lost 0, with 13 bases in between. The CDR3 spans 15 residues.

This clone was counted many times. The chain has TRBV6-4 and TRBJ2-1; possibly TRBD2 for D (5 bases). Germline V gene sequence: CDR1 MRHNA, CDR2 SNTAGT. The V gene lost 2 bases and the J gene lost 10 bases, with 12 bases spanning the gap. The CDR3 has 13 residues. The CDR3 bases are TGTGCCAGCAGTGACCGGGATACGGGAGAGCAGTTCTTC. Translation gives CASSDRDTGEQFF.

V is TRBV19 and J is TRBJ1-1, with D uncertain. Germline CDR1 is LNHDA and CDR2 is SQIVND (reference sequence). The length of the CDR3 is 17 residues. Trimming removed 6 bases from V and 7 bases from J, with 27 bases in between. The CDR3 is CASSPRVIKYQGLEAFF. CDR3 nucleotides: TGTGCCAGTAGCCCGCGGGTTATTAAGTATCAAGGGCTTGAAGCTTTCTTT. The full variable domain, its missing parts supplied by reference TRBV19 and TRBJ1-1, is DGGITQSPKYLFRKEGQNVTLSCEQNLNHDAMYWYRQDPGQGLRLIYYSQIVNDFQKGDIAEGYSVSREKKESFPLTVTSAQKNPTAFYLCASSPRVIKYQGLEAFFGQGTRLTVV.